This T cell receptor (beta chain) came from a study of T cells after yellow fever vaccination (dated 2019 in TCRdb). Context from the whole study: The SMART-Seq v4 Ultra Low Input RNA kit was used to prepare libraries from fractions with low cell numbers. To track T-cell clones before and after primary and booster YFV17D yellow fever vaccination, bulk TCR alpha and beta repertoires were sequenced longitudinally. Two healthy male donors, one aged 18 to 29 and one aged 30 to 40 years, were included in the cohort. Blood was drawn at multiple timepoints before and after primary and secondary immunization, with bulk PBMC replicates and cell subsets isolated.

Overall results and qualifications from the work: Only two donors were included in the study, so the extent to which the findings can be generalized is limited. Computational filtering was needed because FACS-sorted repertoires could contain abundant contaminating clonotypes from the bulk population. A small share of clonotypes occurred in both CD4 and CD8 compartments, likely arising from convergent recombination. After the booster, most clones that had expanded after primary vaccination were detected again (approximately 97% of CD4 and 88% of CD8), suggesting broad maintenance of memory. The secondary T-cell response was weaker than the primary response but faster, peaking on day 5 instead of day 15.

Sample treatment or condition, as interpreted from the label and publication: live attenuated yellow fever vaccine strain. PBMCs were isolated from peripheral blood using a standard Ficoll-Paque protocol. CD4 and CD8 T-cell fractions were isolated with Dynabeads CD4 and CD8 positive selection kits. TriZol was used to extract RNA from bulk PBMCs, from CD4 and CD8 fractions, and from dextramer-positive and dextramer-negative fractions. This clonotype was observed a few times. Its antigen specificity is not known. The record has no base qualities; no much larger clone is one base away. TCR cDNA was synthesized by 5'RACE template switching, through which a universal primer site and unique molecular identifiers were introduced. Priming of cDNA synthesis was performed from both the TCR alpha and TCR beta constant segments. Library amplification involved two PCR steps, and the second step added sample barcodes and sequencing adapters. Sequencing of libraries was done on Illumina HiSeq 2500 (2x100 bp) or NovaSeq (2x150 bp). As for the original processing: MIGEC handled demultiplexing of reads and collapsing into UMI consensus sequences, while MiXCR performed V(D)J alignment. Using edgeR on replicate PBMC samples, clonotypes were called vaccine-responding if FDR was below 0.01 and the log2 fold change was above 5 up to day 15. Each bulk clonotype received a CD4 or CD8 identity based on whether the sequenced CD4 or CD8 repertoire contained that clonotype at higher abundance. TCRdb reprocessing: public reads trimmed at Q25 with fastp, clones called with MiXCR, in-frame beta chains kept. Each CDR3 protein appears once, grouped with its most common genes and DNA. These V and J calls are TCRdb output, not the study's own analysis. This sample has tens of thousands of distinct CDR3 sequences in its table, and around 7% of those were observed once. The ten largest clones take up about 40% of the sample.

The input for sequencing was CD8+ T cells sorted from PBMCs, taken on the day of the yellow fever booster vaccination. The receptor comes from a man aged 30-40 years who received the YFV17D yellow fever vaccine.

The CDR3: CASMDQDSGELFF. In nucleotide form, the sequence is TGTGCCAGCATGGACCAGGATAGCGGGGAGCTGTTTTTT. The chain was built from TRBV28 and TRBJ2-2; there is no confident call for the D gene. The CDR3 sequence holds 13 residues, the cysteine and phenylalanine included. Only the CDR3 DNA stays, 39 bases, in frame from base 1. V was cut back by 7 bases and J by 7 bases, leaving a gap of 13 bases between them. CDR1 MDHEN and CDR2 SYDVKM are derived from the germline V gene.